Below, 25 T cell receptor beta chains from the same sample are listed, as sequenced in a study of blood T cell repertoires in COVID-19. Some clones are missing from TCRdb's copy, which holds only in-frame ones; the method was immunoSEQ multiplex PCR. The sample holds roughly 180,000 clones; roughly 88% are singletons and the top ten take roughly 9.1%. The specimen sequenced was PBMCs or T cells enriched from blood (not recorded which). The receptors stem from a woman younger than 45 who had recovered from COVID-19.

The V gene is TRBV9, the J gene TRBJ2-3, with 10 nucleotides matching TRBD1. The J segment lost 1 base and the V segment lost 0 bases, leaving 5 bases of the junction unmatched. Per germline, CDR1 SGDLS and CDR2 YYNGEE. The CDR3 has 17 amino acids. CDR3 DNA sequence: TGTGCCAGCAGCGTAGAAGTGACAGGGGGCGGCACAGATACGCAGTATTTT. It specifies CASSVEVTGGGTDTQYF.

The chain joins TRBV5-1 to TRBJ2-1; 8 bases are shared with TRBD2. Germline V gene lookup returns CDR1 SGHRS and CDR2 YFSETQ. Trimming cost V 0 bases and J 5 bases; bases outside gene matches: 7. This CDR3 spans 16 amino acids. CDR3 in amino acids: CASSLGASGSHNEQFF. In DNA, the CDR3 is TGCGCCAGCAGCTTGGGGGCTAGCGGGTCCCACAATGAGCAGTTCTTC.

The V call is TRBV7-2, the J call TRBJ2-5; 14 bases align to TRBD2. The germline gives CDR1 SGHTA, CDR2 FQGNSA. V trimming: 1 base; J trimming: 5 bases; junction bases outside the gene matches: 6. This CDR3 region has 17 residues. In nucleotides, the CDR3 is TGTGCCAGCAGCTTAGAAGGACTAGCGGGAGGTATGGAGACCCAGTACTTC. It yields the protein CASSLEGLAGGMETQYF.

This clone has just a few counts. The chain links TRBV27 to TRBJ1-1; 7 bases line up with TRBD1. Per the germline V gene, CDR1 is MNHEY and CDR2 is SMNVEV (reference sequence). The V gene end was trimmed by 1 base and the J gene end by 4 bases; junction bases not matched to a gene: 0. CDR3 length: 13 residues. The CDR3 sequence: CASSLYRGTEAFF. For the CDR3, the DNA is TGTGCCAGCAGTTTATACAGGGGCACTGAAGCTTTCTTT.

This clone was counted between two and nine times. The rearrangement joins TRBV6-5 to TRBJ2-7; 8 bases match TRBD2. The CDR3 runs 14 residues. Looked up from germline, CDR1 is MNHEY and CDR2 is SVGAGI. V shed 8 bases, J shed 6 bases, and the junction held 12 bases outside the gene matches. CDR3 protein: CASSRGGAQGEQYF. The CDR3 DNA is TGTGCCAGCTCTCGGGGGGGGGCTCAGGGCGAGCAGTACTTC.

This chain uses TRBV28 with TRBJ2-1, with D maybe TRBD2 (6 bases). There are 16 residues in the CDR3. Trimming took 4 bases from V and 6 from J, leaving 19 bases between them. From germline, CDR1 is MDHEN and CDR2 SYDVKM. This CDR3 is CASSSTGVIEANEQFF. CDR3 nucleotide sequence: TGTGCCAGCAGTTCCACGGGAGTCATAGAGGCCAATGAGCAGTTCTTC. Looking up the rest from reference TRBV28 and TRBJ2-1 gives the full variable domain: DVKVTQSSRYLVKRTGEKVFLECVQDMDHENMFWYRQDPGLGLRLIYFSYDVKMKEKGDIPEGYSVSREKKERFSLILESASTNQTSMYLCASSSTGVIEANEQFFGPGTRLTVL.

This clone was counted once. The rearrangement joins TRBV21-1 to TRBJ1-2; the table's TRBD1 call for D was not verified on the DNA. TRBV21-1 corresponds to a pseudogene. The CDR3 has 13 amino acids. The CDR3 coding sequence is TGTGCCAGCAATAAAAACATTAACTATGGCTACACCTTC. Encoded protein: CASNKNINYGYTF.

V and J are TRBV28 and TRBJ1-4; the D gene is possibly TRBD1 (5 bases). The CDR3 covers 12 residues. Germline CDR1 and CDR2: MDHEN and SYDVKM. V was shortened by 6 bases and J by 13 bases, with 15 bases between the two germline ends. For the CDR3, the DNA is TGTGCCAGCAGCCCGCCACCAGGGTTACTGTTTTTT. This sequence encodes CASSPPPGLLFF. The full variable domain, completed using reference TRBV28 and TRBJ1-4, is DVKVTQSSRYLVKRTGEKVFLECVQDMDHENMFWYRQDPGLGLRLIYFSYDVKMKEKGDIPEGYSVSREKKERFSLILESASTNQTSMYLCASSPPPGLLFFGSGTQLSVL.

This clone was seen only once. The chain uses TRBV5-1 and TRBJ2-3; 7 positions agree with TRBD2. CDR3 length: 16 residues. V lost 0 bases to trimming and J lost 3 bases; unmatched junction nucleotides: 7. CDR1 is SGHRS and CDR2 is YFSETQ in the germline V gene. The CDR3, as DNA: TGCGCCAGCAGCTTGGACCGCGGGAGTCTTACAGATACGCAGTATTTT. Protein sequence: CASSLDRGSLTDTQYF. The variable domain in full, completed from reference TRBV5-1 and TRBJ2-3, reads KAGVTQTPRYLIKTRGQQVTLSCSPISGHRSVSWYQQTPGQGLQFLFEYFSETQRNKGNFPGRFSGRQFSNSRSEMNVSTLELGDSALYLCASSLDRGSLTDTQYFGPGTRLTVL.

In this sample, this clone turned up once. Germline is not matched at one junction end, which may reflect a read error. In DNA, the CDR3 is TGTGCCAGCAGCTCGGGACTAGCGGGAGAGACCGTGGACTTC. This gives the protein CASSSGLAGETVDF. The rearrangement joins TRBV5-6 to TRBJ2-5, with 14 bases matching TRBD2. Germline V gene data show CDR1 as SGHDT and CDR2 as YYEEEE. This CDR3 contains 14 residues.

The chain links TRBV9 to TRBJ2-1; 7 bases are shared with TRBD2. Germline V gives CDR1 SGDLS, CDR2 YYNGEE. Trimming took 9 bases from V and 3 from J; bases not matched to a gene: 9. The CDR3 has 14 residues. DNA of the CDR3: TGTGCCAACGGGAGGCGGGATTACTACAATGAGCAGTTCTTC. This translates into CANGRRDYYNEQFF.

CDR3 bases: TGTGCCAGCAGTTACGACGGGAGGGCGAATGAGCAGTTCTTC. Translation: CASSYDGRANEQFF. The genes are TRBV6-5 and TRBJ2-1; 8 positions match TRBD2. The CDR3 runs to 14 residues. Germline CDR1 and CDR2: MNHEY and SVGAGI. Unmatched junction bases numbered 4, after V lost 2 bases and J lost 7 bases.

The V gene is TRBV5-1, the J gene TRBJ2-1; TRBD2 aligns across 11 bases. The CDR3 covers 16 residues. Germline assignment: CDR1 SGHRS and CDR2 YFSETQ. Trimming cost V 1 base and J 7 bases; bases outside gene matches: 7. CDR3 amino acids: CASSLTTSGIINEQFF. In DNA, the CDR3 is TGCGCCAGCAGCTTGACGACTAGCGGGATTATTAATGAGCAGTTCTTC.

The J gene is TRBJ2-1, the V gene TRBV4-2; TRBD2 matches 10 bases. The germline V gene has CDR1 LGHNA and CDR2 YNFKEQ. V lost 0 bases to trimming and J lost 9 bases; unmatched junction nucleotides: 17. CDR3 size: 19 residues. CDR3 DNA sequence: TGTGCCAGCAGCCAAGAATTTGGTAGAAACCTAGCGGGAGCCGTTGAGCAGTTCTTC. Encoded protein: CASSQEFGRNLAGAVEQFF.

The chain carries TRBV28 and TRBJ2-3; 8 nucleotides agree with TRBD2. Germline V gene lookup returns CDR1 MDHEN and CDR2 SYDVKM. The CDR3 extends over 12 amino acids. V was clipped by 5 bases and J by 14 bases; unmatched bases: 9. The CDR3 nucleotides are TGTGCCAGCAGTCCGACTAGCGTCCGTCTGTATTTT. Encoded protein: CASSPTSVRLYF. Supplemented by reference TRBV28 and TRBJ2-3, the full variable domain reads DVKVTQSSRYLVKRTGEKVFLECVQDMDHENMFWYRQDPGLGLRLIYFSYDVKMKEKGDIPEGYSVSREKKERFSLILESASTNQTSMYLCASSPTSVRLYFGPGTRLTVL.

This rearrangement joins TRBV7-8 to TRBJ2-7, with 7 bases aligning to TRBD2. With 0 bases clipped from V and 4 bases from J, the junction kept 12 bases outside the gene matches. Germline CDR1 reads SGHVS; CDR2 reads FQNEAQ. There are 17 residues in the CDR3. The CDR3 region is CASSLAVASGAFYEQYF. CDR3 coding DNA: TGTGCCAGCAGCTTAGCAGTTGCTAGCGGAGCATTTTACGAGCAGTACTTC.

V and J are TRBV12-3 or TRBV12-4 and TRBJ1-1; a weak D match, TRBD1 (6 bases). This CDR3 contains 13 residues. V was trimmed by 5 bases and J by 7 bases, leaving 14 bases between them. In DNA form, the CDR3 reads TGTGCCAGCAGTCTGGGGGGGCGGGATGAAGCTTTCTTT. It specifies CASSLGGRDEAFF.

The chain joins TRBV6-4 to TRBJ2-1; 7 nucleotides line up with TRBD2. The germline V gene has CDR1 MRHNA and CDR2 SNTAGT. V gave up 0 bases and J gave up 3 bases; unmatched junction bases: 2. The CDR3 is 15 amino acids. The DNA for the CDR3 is TGTGCCAGCAGTGACTCGGCTAGCGGCTACAATGAGCAGTTCTTC. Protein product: CASSDSASGYNEQFF.

Written as DNA, the CDR3 is TGTGCCAGCAGTTTGGGACAGGCACAAGAGACCCAGTACTTC. Translated, it gives CASSLGQAQETQYF. The chain joins TRBV27 to TRBJ2-5, with TRBD1 matching 8 bases. The V segment lost 3 bases and the J segment 2 bases; nucleotides outside the gene matches: 2. Looked up from germline, CDR1 is MNHEY and CDR2 is SMNVEV (reference sequence). This CDR3 region has 14 residues.

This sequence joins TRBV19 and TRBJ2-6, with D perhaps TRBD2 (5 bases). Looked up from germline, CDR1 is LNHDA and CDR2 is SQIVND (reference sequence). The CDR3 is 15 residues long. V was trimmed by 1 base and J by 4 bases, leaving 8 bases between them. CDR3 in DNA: TGTGCCAGTAGTATAGGAGGGAACGGGGCCAACGTCCTGACTTTC. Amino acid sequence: CASSIGGNGANVLTF.

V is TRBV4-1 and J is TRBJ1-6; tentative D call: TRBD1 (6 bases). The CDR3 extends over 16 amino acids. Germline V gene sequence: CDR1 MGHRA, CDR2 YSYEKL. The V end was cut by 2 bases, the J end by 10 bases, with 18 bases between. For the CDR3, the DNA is TGCGCCAGCAGCCAACCTAGTCAGGGGAGGGGGTCACCCCTCCACTTT. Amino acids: CASSQPSQGRGSPLHF.

The CDR3 here is CASTTDRYQETQYF. The DNA of the CDR3 is TGTGCCAGCACCACCGACAGGTACCAAGAGACCCAGTACTTC. The rearrangement links TRBV7-9 to TRBJ2-5; the D gene is possibly TRBD1 (6 bases). Between the trimmed V and J ends, which lost 7 bases and 0 bases, there was a span of 12 bases. CDR1 is SEHNR and CDR2 is FQNEAQ in the germline V gene (reference sequence). CDR3 length: 14 residues.

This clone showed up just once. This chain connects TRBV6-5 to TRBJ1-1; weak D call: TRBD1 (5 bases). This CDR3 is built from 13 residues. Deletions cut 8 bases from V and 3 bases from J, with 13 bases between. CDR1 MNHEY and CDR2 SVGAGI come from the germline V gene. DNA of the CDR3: TGTGCCAGCCAGGGTCCAGTTTACACTGAAGCTTTCTTT. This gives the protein CASQGPVYTEAFF.

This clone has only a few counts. CDR3 amino acids: CAVGAISYNEQFF. CDR3 DNA: TGTGCGGTGGGGGCCATTTCCTACAATGAGCAGTTCTTC. V and J are TRBV28 and TRBJ2-1; a weak D match, TRBD1 (6 bases). This CDR3 spans 13 amino acids. Germline V gene data show CDR1 as MDHEN and CDR2 as SYDVKM.

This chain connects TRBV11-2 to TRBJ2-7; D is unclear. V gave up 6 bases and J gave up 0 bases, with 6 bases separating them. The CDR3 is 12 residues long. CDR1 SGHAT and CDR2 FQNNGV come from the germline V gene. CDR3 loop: CASSSSSYEQYF. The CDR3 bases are TGTGCCAGCAGTTCGAGCTCCTACGAGCAGTACTTC.